This T cell receptor (beta chain) was recorded in a study of T cells expressing NK-cell markers. Study as a whole: Seven HCMV-seropositive donors and one seronegative donor made up the eight sequenced donors. Study outcomes and limitations: In a handful of donors, these clonotypes also led the CD3+CD56-NKG2C+ fraction. About six donors showed dominant NKG2C+ clonotypes comprising roughly 1.0-7.0% of their CD8+ T cells.

TCR beta cDNA was made by 5'RACE template switching with UMIs. No DNA is given; TCRdb re-called the 5' RACE reads and lists each CDR3 protein once. The repertoire table contains a few hundred thousand distinct CDR3 sequences. Remarks on this clonotype: Antigen unknown.

Germline V gene data show CDR1 as SNHLY and CDR2 as FYNNEI. The CDR3 length is 13 residues. This TCR was sampled from a woman between 50 and 59 years old in good health. The chain links TRBV2 to TRBJ1-1. The material sequenced was blood T cells: a sorted CD56 or NKG2C T cell subset, CD4+ or CD8+ T cells, or bulk PBMC T cells (not recorded which). CDR3 amino acids: CASSDNENTEAFF.